This T cell receptor beta chain comes out of a study of cytomegalovirus exposure and HLA in healthy donors. Study outcomes and limitations: Researchers counted 164 TCR beta chains as cytomegalovirus-associated. Donors were assumed by presence/absence analyses to have roughly uniform sequencing depth. By a later analysis, the bulk of CMV-associated TCR beta chains appeared HLA-restricted. There were reportedly fewer N-insertions in an Asian-associated ancestry cluster than the approximately 600-donor mean, in a later analysis.

Unmatched junction bases numbered 8, after V lost 3 bases and J lost 3 bases. The CDR3 totals 14 residues. Germline V gene sequence: CDR1 GTSNPN, CDR2 SVGIG (reference sequence). As for this clone: Its antigen remains unidentified.

PCR employed 60 Vbeta and 13 Jbeta primers. Sequencing was performed with immunoSEQ multiplex PCR; in TCRdb, only in-frame clones are kept and a portion is missing. The sample has approximately 22,000 clones, approximately 80% seen once. What was sequenced was PBMCs. This TCR derives from a man aged 55 to 69 in good health and CMV-seronegative. V gene TRBV30 combines with J gene TRBJ2-7; 7 nucleotides align to TRBD2. DNA of the CDR3: TGTGCCTGGAGGCCGCGGGGGAAGGACTACGAGCAGTACTTC. Amino acids: CAWRPRGKDYEQYF.